This T cell receptor (beta chain) was recorded in a study of vaccination and CD4 T cells after COVID-19. Turning to this clonotype: The antigen remains unidentified.

Sequenced with the Oncomine TCR Beta short-read assay was DNA taken from cultured CD4+ T cells. TCRdb used MiXCR to reprocess the PCR reads, holding one entry per CDR3 protein. There are approximately 13,000 distinct CDR3 sequences in the sample; about 60% occur only once, and about 7% lies in the top ten. Treatment noted: approximately nine-day PBMC culture with coronavirus spike peptide pools or control peptides (ViraFEST assay). Sequencing input: CD4+ T cells from blood, cultured in vitro. The TCR originated in a human donor who had recovered from COVID-19.

The CDR3 DNA follows: TGTGCCAGGGGGGGGAAGTCGACGGGTCCCCAAGAGACCCAGTACTTC. As protein: CARGGKSTGPQETQYF. The V gene is TRBV2, the J gene TRBJ2-5; 7 bases match TRBD2. Germline V gene lookup returns CDR1 SNHLY and CDR2 FYNNEI. CDR3 length equals 16 residues. The junction had 14 bases not matched to a gene; V was cut back by 9 bases and J by 1 base.